Listed below are T cell receptor beta chains from one sample, sequenced in a study of T cell changes during pregnancy in multiple sclerosis. Profiling relied on immunoSEQ multiplex PCR, and the TCRdb table lists in-frame clones only, not all of them. The repertoire holds around 64,000 clones, with about 93% as singletons. This sample comprised CD4+ T cells from peripheral blood mononuclear cells, obtained after pregnancy. All receptors come from a female donor with multiple sclerosis, enrolled in a pregnancy study. Both conserved end residues are part of each CDR3. The size entry is marked missing in some rows and otherwise reads once, few, many or a size class.

>TRBJ2-1|TRBV7-9|-
CASSLGVVAESSYNEQFF
>TRBJ2-2|TRBV11-3|-
CASSEQGYTGELFF
>TRBJ2-3|TRBV6-1|-
CASRTTTGLTDTQYF
>TRBJ1-1|TRBV2|-
CASSVQGYTEAFF
>TRBJ2-5|TRBV30|-
CAWSLLRSGETQYF
>TRBJ1-1|TRBV7-9|-
CASSDGEYTEAFF
>TRBJ2-7|TRBV6-1|-
CASSEVGDIHEQYF
>TRBJ2-7|TRBV5-1|-
CASSLVGTLREQYF
>TRBJ1-2|TRBV6-1|-
CANDRGDYGYTF
>TRBJ1-2|TRBV9|-
CASSGRGQNYGYTF
>TRBJ1-1|TRBV29-1|-
CSLKASLNTEAFF
>TRBJ2-1|TRBV7-3|-
CASSKRSGSSHEQFF
>TRBJ2-7|TRBV19|-
CASSSSSYEQYF
>TRBJ1-4|TRBV30|-
CAWSNGDRGEKLFF
>TRBJ2-7|TRBV4-2|-
CASSQLPTGRQEQYF
>TRBJ1-2|TRBV28|few
CASSLSGTTRRGYTF
>TRBJ2-7|TRBV5-1|once
CASRRVTEVSYEQYF
>TRBJ2-7|TRBV7-2|-
CASSSRGFHEQYF
>TRBJ2-7|TRBV27|-
CASRRTGGYEQYF
>TRBJ1-1|TRBV6-1|few
CASSESVQTRAFF
>TRBJ2-3|TRBV30|once
CAWTLTVPTDTQYF
>TRBJ2-3|TRBV2|-
CASSEARRTDTQYF
>TRBJ2-7|TRBV5-6|-
CASSLAQGYEQYF
>TRBJ2-1|TRBV5-8|-
CASSLDRGGHNEQFF
>TRBJ2-1|TRBV5-4|-
CASSLTGITYNEQFF
>TRBJ2-5|TRBV10-3|-
CAISEVAGGQETQYF
>TRBJ2-1|TRBV5-6|-
CASSLVGEQFF
>TRBJ2-1|TRBV28|once
CASATSVNEQFF
>TRBJ2-2|TRBV28|-
CASSLVDSGYGGELFF
>TRBJ1-5|TRBV28|-
CASTKTGGQHQPQHF
>TRBJ2-7|TRBV9|-
CASSVEPGGLGEQYF